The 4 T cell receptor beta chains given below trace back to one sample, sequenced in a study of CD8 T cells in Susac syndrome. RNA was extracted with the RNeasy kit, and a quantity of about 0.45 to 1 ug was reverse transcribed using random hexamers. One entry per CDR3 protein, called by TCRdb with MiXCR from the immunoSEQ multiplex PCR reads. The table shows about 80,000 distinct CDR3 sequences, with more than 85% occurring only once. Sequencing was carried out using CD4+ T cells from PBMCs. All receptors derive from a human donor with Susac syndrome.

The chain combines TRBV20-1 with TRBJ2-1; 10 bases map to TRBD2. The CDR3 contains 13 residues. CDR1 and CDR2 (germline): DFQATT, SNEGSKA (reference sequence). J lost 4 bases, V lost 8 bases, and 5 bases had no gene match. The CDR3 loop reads CSHRSGRYNEQFF. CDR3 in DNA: TGCAGTCACCGTAGCGGGAGGTACAATGAGCAGTTCTTC.

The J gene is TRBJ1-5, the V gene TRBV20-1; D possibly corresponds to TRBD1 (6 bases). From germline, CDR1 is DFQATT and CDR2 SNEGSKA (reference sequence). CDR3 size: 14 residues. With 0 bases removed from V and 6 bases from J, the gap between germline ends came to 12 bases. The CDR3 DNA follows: TGCAGTGCTAGAGATAGTTGGGGGCGTCAGCCCCAGCATTTT. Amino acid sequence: CSARDSWGRQPQHF.

The chain's CDR3 is CASSQEWSSGANVLTF. The CDR3 DNA is TGCGCCAGCAGCCAAGAGTGGAGTAGTGGGGCCAACGTCCTGACTTTC. The V gene is TRBV4-3, the J gene TRBJ2-6; D not certain. Trimming took 0 bases from V and 3 from J, leaving 9 bases between them. There are 16 residues in the CDR3. Per germline, CDR1 LGHNA and CDR2 YSLEER.

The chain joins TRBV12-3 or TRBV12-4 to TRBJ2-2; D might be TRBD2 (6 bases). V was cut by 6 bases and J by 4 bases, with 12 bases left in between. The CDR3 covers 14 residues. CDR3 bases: TGTGCCAGCAGCCCACTAGCCGTCACCGGGGAGCTGTTTTTT. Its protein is CASSPLAVTGELFF.